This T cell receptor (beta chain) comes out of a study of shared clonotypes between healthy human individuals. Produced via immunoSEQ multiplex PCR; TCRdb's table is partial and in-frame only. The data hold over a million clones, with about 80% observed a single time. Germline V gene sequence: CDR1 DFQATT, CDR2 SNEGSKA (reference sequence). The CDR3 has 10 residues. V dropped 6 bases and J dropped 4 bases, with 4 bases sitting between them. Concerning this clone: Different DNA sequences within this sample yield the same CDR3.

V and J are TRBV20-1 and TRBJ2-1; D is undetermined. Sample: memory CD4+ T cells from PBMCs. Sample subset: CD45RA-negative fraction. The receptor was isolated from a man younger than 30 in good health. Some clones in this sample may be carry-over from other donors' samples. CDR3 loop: CSALYNEQFF. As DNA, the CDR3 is TGCAGTGCCTTGTACAATGAGCAGTTCTTC.